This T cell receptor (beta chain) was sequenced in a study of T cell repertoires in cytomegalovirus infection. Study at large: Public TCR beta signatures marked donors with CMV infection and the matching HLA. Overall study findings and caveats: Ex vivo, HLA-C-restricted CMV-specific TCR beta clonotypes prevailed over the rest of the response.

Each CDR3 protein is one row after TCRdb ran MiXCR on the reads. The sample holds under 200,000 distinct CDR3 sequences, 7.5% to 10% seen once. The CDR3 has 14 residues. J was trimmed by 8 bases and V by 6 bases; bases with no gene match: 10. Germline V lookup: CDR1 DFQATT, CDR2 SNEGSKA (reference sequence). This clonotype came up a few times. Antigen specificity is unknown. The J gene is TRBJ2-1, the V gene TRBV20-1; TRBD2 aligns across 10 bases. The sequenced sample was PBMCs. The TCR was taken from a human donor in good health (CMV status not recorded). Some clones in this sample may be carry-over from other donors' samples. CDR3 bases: TGCAGTGCCGGTCTAGCGGGGGCGGGGGATGAGCAGTTCTTC. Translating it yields CSAGLAGAGDEQFF.